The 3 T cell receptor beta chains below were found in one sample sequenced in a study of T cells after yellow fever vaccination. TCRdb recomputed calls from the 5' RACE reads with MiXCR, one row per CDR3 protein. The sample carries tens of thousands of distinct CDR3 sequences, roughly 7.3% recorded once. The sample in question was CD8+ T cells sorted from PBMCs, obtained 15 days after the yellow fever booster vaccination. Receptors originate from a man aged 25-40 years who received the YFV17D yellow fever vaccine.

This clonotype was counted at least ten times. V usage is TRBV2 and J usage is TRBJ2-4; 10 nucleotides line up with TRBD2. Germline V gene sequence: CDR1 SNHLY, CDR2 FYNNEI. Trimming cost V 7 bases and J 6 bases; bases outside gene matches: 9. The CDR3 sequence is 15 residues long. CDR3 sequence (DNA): TGTGCCAGCACTCTAGCGGGAGTGGGTTTAAACATTCAGTACTTC. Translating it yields CASTLAGVGLNIQYF. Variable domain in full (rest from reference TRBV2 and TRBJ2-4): EPEVTQTPSHQVTQMGQEVILRCVPISNHLYFYWYRQILGQKVEFLVSFYNNEISEKSEIFDDQFSVERPDGSNFTLKIRSTKLEDSAMYFCASTLAGVGLNIQYFGAGTRLSVL.

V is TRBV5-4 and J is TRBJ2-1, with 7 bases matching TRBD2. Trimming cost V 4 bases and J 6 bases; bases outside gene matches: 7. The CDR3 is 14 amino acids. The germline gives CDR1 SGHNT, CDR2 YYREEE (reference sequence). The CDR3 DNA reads TGTGCCAGCAGCCCGGTGTGGGGGGGCAATGAGCAGTTCTTC. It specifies CASSPVWGGNEQFF.

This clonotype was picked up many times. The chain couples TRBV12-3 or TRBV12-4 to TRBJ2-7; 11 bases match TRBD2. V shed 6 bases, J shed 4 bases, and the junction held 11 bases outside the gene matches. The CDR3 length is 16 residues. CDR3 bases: TGTGCCAGCAGCCCCCCAACTAGCGGGAGTAAGTACGAGCAGTACTTC. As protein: CASSPPTSGSKYEQYF.